One sample yielded the 27 T cell receptor beta chains listed below, sequenced in a study of T cells in Graves' hyperthyroidism and ophthalmopathy. TCR beta CDR3 sequences were amplified from RNA transcripts. A set of HTBI primers served as the primers for a first-round RT-PCR of the TCR CDR3. MiXCR was run by TCRdb on the multiplex PCR reads, yielding one entry per CDR3 protein. The table has 730,000 or so distinct CDR3 sequences, around 19% seen once. The sample was blood. Every receptor here comes from a woman aged 45-65 years with Graves' hyperthyroidism that later progressed to Graves' ophthalmopathy.

This clonotype was seen at least ten times. This sequence joins TRBV12-3 or TRBV12-4 and TRBJ1-1; TRBD1 is a possible D gene (6 bases). The V gene lost 1 base and the J gene lost 10 bases, with 19 bases spanning the gap. The CDR3 totals 15 residues. CDR3 protein: CASSLGRGPIVSAFF. In nucleotides, the CDR3 is TGTGCCAGCAGTTTAGGCAGGGGCCCGATCGTGTCAGCTTTCTTT.

In its sample, this clonotype was seen once. This CDR3 reads CASSPNGLFNQYF. In nucleotides, the CDR3 is TGTGCCAGCAGCCCCAATGGACTCTTTAATCAGTACTTC. V and J are TRBV7-2 and TRBJ2-5; possible D gene TRBD2, 5 bases. Germline-derived CDR1 and CDR2 are SGHTA and FQGNSA. Deletions cut 5 bases from V and 11 bases from J, with 18 bases between. This CDR3 contains 13 residues.

The rearrangement links TRBV9 to TRBJ2-6; D is unresolved. The germline CDR1 and CDR2 sequences are SGDLS and YYNGEE. V lost 0 bases and J lost 4, with 11 bases in between. CDR3 length: 16 residues. CDR3 in amino acids: CASSVAGQKGANVLTF. The CDR3 DNA reads as TGTGCCAGCAGCGTAGCTGGGCAGAAAGGGGCCAACGTCCTGACTTTC.

In this sample, this clonotype turned up a few times. V is TRBV4-1 and J is TRBJ2-6; 12 nucleotides match TRBD2. Germline loops: CDR1 MGHRA, CDR2 YSYEKL. The J segment lost 0 bases and the V segment lost 6 bases, leaving 6 bases of the junction unmatched. The CDR3 runs to 18 residues. The CDR3 protein is CASRTTSGGFSGANVLTF. In DNA form, the CDR3 reads TGCGCCAGCAGGACGACTAGCGGGGGATTCTCTGGGGCCAACGTCCTGACTTTC.

This clonotype has ten or more counts. The J gene is TRBJ1-1, the V gene TRBV5-6, with D maybe TRBD1 (5 bases). Germline CDR1 SGHDT, CDR2 YYEEEE. The CDR3 is 14 residues long. The ends were cut back, 4 bases at V and 2 bases at J, with 12 bases in the middle. CDR3 sequence: CASSPGRTNTEAFF. CDR3 sequence (DNA): TGTGCCAGCAGCCCCGGTAGGACAAACACTGAAGCTTTCTTT.

The chain recombines TRBV4-2 with TRBJ2-7; the match to TRBD2 covers 13 bases. The V segment lost 2 bases and the J segment 1 base; nucleotides outside the gene matches: 5. The CDR3 runs to 17 residues. Germline CDR1 reads LGHNA; CDR2 reads YNFKEQ. The CDR3 is CASSQPTTSGGSYEQYF. Here the CDR3 DNA reads TGTGCCAGCAGCCAACCGACGACTAGCGGGGGGTCCTACGAGCAGTACTTC.

This clonotype was recorded many times. The chain employs TRBV5-1 and TRBJ1-2; D is ambiguous. Trimming took 4 bases from V and 5 from J, leaving 18 bases between them. Germline V gene sequence: CDR1 SGHRS, CDR2 YFSETQ. The CDR3 is 15 residues long. The DNA of the CDR3 is TGCGCCAGCAGCCCCGGCGGACCCCAGATGTATGGCTACACCTTC. Amino acids: CASSPGGPQMYGYTF.

This clonotype was detected ten times or more. V is TRBV11-2 and J is TRBJ2-7; perhaps TRBD2 as D (5 bases). The CDR3 extends over 14 amino acids. CDR1 is SGHAT, CDR2 FQNNGV, per germline. Deletions cut 0 bases from V and 3 bases from J, with 9 bases between. CDR3 nucleotides: TGTGCCAGCAGCTTAGATACGGGGAACTACGAGCAGTACTTC. It codes for CASSLDTGNYEQYF.

This clonotype was detected many times. The rearrangement uses TRBV5-1 and TRBJ2-6; maybe TRBD2 (5 bases). Trimming stripped 3 bases from V and 6 bases from J, with 13 bases between. CDR1 SGHRS and CDR2 YFSETQ come from the germline V gene. The CDR3 loop spans 15 amino acids. CDR3: CASSSEVGVANVLTF. CDR3 bases: TGCGCCAGCAGCTCGGAGGTCGGGGTGGCCAACGTCCTGACTTTC.

Ten or more counts support this clonotype. The genes are TRBV3-1 and TRBJ2-7; 9 positions match TRBD2. V gave up 1 base and J gave up 3 bases; unmatched junction bases: 10. The CDR3 has 17 residues. Germline V gives CDR1 LGHDT, CDR2 YNNKEL (reference sequence). Written as DNA, the CDR3 is TGTGCCAGCAGCCAAGTGGGCGGGGGGGCGACGGGCTACGAGCAGTACTTC. Translating gives CASSQVGGGATGYEQYF.

This clonotype was seen repeatedly, ten times or more. The chain couples TRBV6-2 or TRBV6-3 to TRBJ1-1, with 9 positions matching TRBD1. This CDR3 has 16 residues. Germline V gene lookup returns CDR1 MNHEY and CDR2 SVGEGT. With 6 bases clipped from V and 4 bases from J, the junction kept 12 bases outside the gene matches. The CDR3 bases are TGTGCCAGCAGCAAAGCGACTTACAGGGGGCCCACTGAAGCTTTCTTT. Protein product: CASSKATYRGPTEAFF.

V is TRBV7-9 and J is TRBJ1-1, with D possibly matching TRBD1 (5 bases). The CDR3 is made up of 15 amino acids. Germline V CDR1 and CDR2: SEHNR, FQNEAQ (reference sequence). V gave up 2 bases and J gave up 1 base, with 11 bases separating them. Here the CDR3 DNA reads TGTGCCAGCAGCTTACAGCGGACACCGAACACTGAAGCTTTCTTT. Translated, it gives CASSLQRTPNTEAFF.

Only a few counts were recorded for this clonotype. This chain joins TRBV20-1 and TRBJ2-3; D gene uncertain. The CDR3 is made up of 15 amino acids. Trimming removed 0 bases at V and 0 bases at J, with 10 bases between. From germline, CDR1 is DFQATT and CDR2 SNEGSKA (reference sequence). This CDR3 reads CSARDAGTSTDTQYF. In DNA, the CDR3 is TGCAGTGCTAGAGATGCCGGAACTAGCACAGATACGCAGTATTTT.

There are many counts of this clonotype. The chain uses TRBV5-5 and TRBJ1-2; TRBD1 matches at 7 bases. The CDR3 runs 13 residues. Germline V gives CDR1 SGHKS, CDR2 YYEKEE (reference sequence). The V gene end was trimmed by 4 bases and the J gene end by 4 bases; junction bases not matched to a gene: 4. CDR3 loop: CASSHGQAYGYTF. The CDR3 nucleotides are TGTGCCAGCAGCCACGGACAGGCCTATGGCTACACCTTC.

This clonotype appeared many times. The CDR3 loop reads CASSPAGADTQYF. The DNA of the CDR3 is TGTGCCAGCTCCCCGGCAGGGGCAGATACGCAGTATTTT. The V call is TRBV18, the J call TRBJ2-3; D is perhaps TRBD1 (6 bases). The V gene lost 6 bases and the J gene lost 4 bases, with 11 bases spanning the gap. Per germline, CDR1 KGHSH and CDR2 LQKENI. The CDR3 totals 13 residues.

The chain couples TRBV12-3 or TRBV12-4 to TRBJ1-2; tentative D call: TRBD1 (5 bases). V was pared by 6 bases and J by 4 bases, with 12 bases between. The CDR3 is 13 amino acids. The CDR3 sequence is CASREQEFYGYTF. DNA of the CDR3: TGTGCCAGCAGAGAACAGGAGTTCTATGGCTACACCTTC.

The chain recombines TRBV7-8 with TRBJ1-5; a possible D gene is TRBD1 (6 bases). TRBJ2-3 explains the end of the DNA better; the J call may be wrong. The CDR3 has 15 amino acids. Germline-derived CDR1 and CDR2 are SGHVS and FQNEAQ. Written as DNA, the CDR3 is TGTGCCAGCAGCTTAGCTAACAGGGTCAATCAGCCCCAGTATTTT. It is translated as CASSLANRVNQPQYF.

The table lists this clonotype with a few counts. The chain employs TRBV25-1 and TRBJ2-3; D unresolved. Germline V gene lookup returns CDR1 MGHDK and CDR2 SYGVNS. The CDR3 totals 14 residues. Deletions cut 5 bases from V and 2 bases from J, with 11 bases between. The CDR3 DNA is TGTGCCAGCAGTCAGTGGGCTGCCACAGATACGCAGTATTTT. Translating it yields CASSQWAATDTQYF.

This clonotype has ten or more counts. The rearrangement links TRBV20-1 to TRBJ2-5; 8 positions agree with TRBD1. The germline gives CDR1 DFQATT, CDR2 SNEGSKA (reference sequence). V shed 1 base, J shed 3 bases, and the junction held 7 bases outside the gene matches. The CDR3 runs 15 residues. The CDR3 DNA reads as TGCAGTGCTAGAGCGACTTCGACAGGGGAAGAGACCCAGTACTTC. This gives the protein CSARATSTGEETQYF.

This clonotype was counted ten times or more. The chain employs TRBV3-1 and TRBJ2-1; the match to TRBD2 covers 7 bases. The CDR3 has 14 residues. V shed 4 bases, J shed 7 bases, and the junction held 7 bases outside the gene matches. Germline loops: CDR1 LGHDT, CDR2 YNNKEL (reference sequence). Here the CDR3 reads CASSREGLTNEQFF. The CDR3 DNA reads as TGTGCCAGCAGCCGGGAGGGACTTACAAATGAGCAGTTCTTC.

This clonotype showed up many times. The chain combines TRBV5-1 with TRBJ2-3, with TRBD2 identical over 10 bases. With V trimmed by 4 bases and J by 2 bases, 7 bases remained unmatched. The CDR3 extends over 16 amino acids. Germline CDR1 and CDR2: SGHRS and YFSETQ. In nucleotides, the CDR3 is TGCGCCAGCAGCCAACAAGCGGGGGGGTTCACAGATACGCAGTATTTT. Protein: CASSQQAGGFTDTQYF.

The rearrangement uses TRBV5-1 and TRBJ1-5; 7 nucleotides line up with TRBD1. V gave up 5 bases and J gave up 0 bases; unmatched junction bases: 5. The CDR3 consists of 15 residues. CDR1 and CDR2 from the germline V gene are SGHRS and YFSETQ. CDR3 sequence (DNA): TGCGCCAGCAGAGCGGGACAGTCTAGCAATCAGCCCCAGCATTTT. Its translation is CASRAGQSSNQPQHF. Using reference TRBV5-1 and TRBJ1-5 for the parts outside the CDR3, the full variable domain is KAGVTQTPRYLIKTRGQQVTLSCSPISGHRSVSWYQQTPGQGLQFLFEYFSETQRNKGNFPGRFSGRQFSNSRSEMNVSTLELGDSALYLCASRAGQSSNQPQHFGDGTRLSIL.

The chain has TRBV4-1 and TRBJ2-3; 9 nucleotides align to TRBD2. This CDR3 spans 17 amino acids. Germline V gives CDR1 MGHRA, CDR2 YSYEKL. V lost 2 bases, J lost 1 base, and 7 bases stayed unmatched. The DNA of the CDR3 is TGCGCCAGCAGCCAACCCGGGAGACTAGCGGGCACAGATACGCAGTATTTT. Amino acid sequence: CASSQPGRLAGTDTQYF.

This clonotype was counted at least ten times. V usage is TRBV7-2 and J usage is TRBJ1-5; D is ambiguous. The CDR3 consists of 17 residues. Between the trimmed V and J ends, which lost 1 base and 4 bases, there was a span of 17 bases. Germline V gene sequence: CDR1 SGHTA, CDR2 FQGNSA. CDR3: CASSLEPGRTRNQPQHF. The DNA for the CDR3 is TGTGCCAGCAGCTTAGAACCCGGTCGGACTCGGAATCAGCCCCAGCATTTT.

This clonotype appeared many times. This chain uses TRBV18 with TRBJ1-4; D is undetermined. V shed 3 bases and J shed 4 bases, with 9 bases lying between them. Germline values: CDR1 KGHSH, CDR2 LQKENI. The CDR3 covers 14 residues. The CDR3 DNA reads TGTGCCAGCTCACCCAAGACCCTTAATGAAAAACTGTTTTTT. As protein: CASSPKTLNEKLFF.

This clonotype showed up many times. The gene calls are TRBV20-1 and TRBJ1-6; D is unresolved. Trimming took off 4 bases at V and 7 bases at J, with 11 bases between the two ends. Per the germline V gene, CDR1 is DFQATT and CDR2 is SNEGSKA (reference sequence). The CDR3 spans 13 residues. The DNA of the CDR3 is TGCAGTGCTAACCGGGAAACCAATTCACCCCTCCACTTT. This translates into CSANRETNSPLHF.

This clonotype was seen many times. This sequence joins TRBV3-1 and TRBJ1-1, with unresolved D. V gave up 1 base and J gave up 3 bases, with 9 bases separating them. The CDR3 runs to 14 residues. Germline V gene data show CDR1 as LGHDT and CDR2 as YNNKEL (reference sequence). Here the CDR3 reads CASSQGLGYTEAFF. CDR3 bases: TGTGCCAGCAGCCAAGGGCTTGGTTACACTGAAGCTTTCTTT. Using reference TRBV3-1 and TRBJ1-1 for the parts outside the CDR3, the full variable domain is DTAVSQTPKYLVTQMGNDKSIKCEQNLGHDTMYWYKQDSKKFLKIMFSYNNKELIINETVPNRFSPKSPDKAHLNLHINSLELGDSAVYFCASSQGLGYTEAFFGQGTRLTVV.